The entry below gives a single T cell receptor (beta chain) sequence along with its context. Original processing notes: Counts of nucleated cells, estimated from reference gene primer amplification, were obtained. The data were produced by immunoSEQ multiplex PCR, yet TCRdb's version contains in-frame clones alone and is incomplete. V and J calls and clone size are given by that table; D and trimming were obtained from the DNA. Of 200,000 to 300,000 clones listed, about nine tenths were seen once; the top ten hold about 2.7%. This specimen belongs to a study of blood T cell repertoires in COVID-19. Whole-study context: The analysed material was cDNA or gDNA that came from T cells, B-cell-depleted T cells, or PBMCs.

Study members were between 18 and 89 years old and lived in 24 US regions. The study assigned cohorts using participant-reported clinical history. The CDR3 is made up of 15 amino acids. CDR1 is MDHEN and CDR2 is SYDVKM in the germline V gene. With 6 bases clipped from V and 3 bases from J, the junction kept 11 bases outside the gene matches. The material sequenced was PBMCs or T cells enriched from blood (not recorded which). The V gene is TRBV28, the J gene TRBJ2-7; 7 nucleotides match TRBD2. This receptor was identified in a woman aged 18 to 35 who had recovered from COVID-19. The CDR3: CASSELSGGGYEQYF. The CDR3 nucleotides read TGTGCCAGCAGCGAACTGTCGGGGGGAGGCTACGAGCAGTACTTC.